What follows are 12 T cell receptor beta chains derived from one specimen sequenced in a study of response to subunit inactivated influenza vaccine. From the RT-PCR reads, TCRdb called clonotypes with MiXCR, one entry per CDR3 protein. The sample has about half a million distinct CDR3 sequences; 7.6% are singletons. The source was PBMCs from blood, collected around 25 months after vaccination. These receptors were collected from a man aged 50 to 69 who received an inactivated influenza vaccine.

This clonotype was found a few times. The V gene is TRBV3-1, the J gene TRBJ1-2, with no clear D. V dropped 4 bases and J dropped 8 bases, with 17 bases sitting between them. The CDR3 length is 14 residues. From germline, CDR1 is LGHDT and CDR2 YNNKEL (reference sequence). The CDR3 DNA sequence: TGTGCCAGCAGCCGTACGGAGAGGACCAGAGGCTACACCTTC. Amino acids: CASSRTERTRGYTF.

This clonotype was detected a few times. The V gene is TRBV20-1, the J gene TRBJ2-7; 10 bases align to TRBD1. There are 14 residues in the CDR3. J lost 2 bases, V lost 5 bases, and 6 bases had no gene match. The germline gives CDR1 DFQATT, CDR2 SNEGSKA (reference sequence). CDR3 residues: CSAQHGTGAYEQYF. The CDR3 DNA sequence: TGCAGTGCTCAACACGGGACAGGGGCCTACGAGCAGTACTTC.

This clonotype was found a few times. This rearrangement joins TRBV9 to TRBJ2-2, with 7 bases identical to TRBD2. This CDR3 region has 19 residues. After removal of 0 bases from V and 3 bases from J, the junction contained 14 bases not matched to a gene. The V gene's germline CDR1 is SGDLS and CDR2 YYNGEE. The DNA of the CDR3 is TGTGCCAGCAGCGTAGAGAGGGAGGGCCTGATGGGACACACCGGGGAGCTGTTTTTT. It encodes CASSVEREGLMGHTGELFF.

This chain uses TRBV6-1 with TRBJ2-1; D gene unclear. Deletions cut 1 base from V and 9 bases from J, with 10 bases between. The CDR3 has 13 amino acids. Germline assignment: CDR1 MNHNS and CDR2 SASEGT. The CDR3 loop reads CASSEGEIFEQFF. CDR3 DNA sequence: TGTGCCAGCAGTGAAGGCGAGATCTTTGAGCAGTTCTTC.

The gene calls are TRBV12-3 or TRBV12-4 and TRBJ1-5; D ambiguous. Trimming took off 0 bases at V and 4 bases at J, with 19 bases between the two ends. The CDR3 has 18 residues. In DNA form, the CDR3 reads TGTGCCAGCAGTTTAGCCTCGGGTGGTATGGAGCGAAATCAGCCCCAGCATTTT. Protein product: CASSLASGGMERNQPQHF.

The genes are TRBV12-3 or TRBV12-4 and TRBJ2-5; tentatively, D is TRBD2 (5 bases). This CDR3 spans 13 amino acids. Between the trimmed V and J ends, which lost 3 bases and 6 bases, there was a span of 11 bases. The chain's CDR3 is CASSLRVRKTQYF. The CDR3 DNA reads TGTGCCAGCAGTTTGAGGGTGAGGAAGACCCAGTACTTC.

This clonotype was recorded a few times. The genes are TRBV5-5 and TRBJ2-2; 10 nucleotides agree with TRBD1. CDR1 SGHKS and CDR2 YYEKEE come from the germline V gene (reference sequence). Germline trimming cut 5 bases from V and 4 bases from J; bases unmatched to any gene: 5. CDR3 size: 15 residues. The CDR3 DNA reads TGTGCCAGCAGGCGGACAGGGGGTGGCACCGGGGAGCTGTTTTTT. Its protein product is CASRRTGGGTGELFF.

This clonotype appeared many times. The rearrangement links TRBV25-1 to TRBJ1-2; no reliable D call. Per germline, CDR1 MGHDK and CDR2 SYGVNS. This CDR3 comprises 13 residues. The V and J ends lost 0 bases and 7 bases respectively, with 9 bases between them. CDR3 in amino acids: CASSEYIDGGYTF. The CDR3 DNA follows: TGTGCCAGCAGTGAATATATAGACGGTGGCTACACCTTC.

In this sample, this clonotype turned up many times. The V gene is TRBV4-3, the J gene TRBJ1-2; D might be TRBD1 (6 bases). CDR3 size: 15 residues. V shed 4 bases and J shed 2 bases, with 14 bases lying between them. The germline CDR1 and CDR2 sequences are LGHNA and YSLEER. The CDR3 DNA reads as TGCGCCAGCAGCCCAGACGCAGGGGCCAACTATGGCTACACCTTC. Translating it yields CASSPDAGANYGYTF.

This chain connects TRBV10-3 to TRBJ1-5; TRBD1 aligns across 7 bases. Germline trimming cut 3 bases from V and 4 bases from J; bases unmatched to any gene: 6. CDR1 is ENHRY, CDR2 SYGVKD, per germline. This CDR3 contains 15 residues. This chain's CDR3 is CAISELGQSNQPQHF. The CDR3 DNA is TGTGCCATCAGTGAACTGGGACAGTCTAATCAGCCCCAGCATTTT.

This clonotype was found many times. The CDR3 loop reads CASSLPAVLPGELFF. The CDR3 DNA reads as TGTGCCAGCAGTTTGCCCGCTGTGCTCCCCGGGGAGCTGTTTTTT. The V call is TRBV12-3 or TRBV12-4, the J call TRBJ2-2; no reliable D call. The CDR3 is 15 residues long. The germline V and J ends were trimmed by 3 bases and 6 bases, with 14 bases remaining between them.

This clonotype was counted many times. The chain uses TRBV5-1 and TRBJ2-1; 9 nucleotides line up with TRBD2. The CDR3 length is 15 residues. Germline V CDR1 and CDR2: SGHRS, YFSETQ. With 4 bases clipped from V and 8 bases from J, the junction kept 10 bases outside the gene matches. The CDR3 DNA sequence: TGCGCCAGCAGCGTAACCGGGACTAGCTTCGATGAGCAGTTCTTC. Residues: CASSVTGTSFDEQFF.